Below are 17 T cell receptor beta chains sequenced from a single sample in a study of blood T cell repertoires in COVID-19. Using immunoSEQ multiplex PCR, the repertoire was profiled, and TCRdb retains in-frame clones only, with some absent. The profile shows 70,000 or so clones, less than 95% of them singletons. The specimen was peripheral blood. The receptors come from a woman under 30 with acute or convalescent COVID-19.

V and J are TRBV15 and TRBJ2-1; D ambiguous. The CDR3 has 14 residues. Trimming stripped 3 bases from V and 0 bases from J, with 6 bases between. Germline V gene lookup returns CDR1 LNHNV and CDR2 YYDKDF (reference sequence). The CDR3 is CATSSGFSYNEQFF. For the CDR3, the DNA is TGTGCCACCAGCAGCGGGTTCTCCTACAATGAGCAGTTCTTC. The full variable domain, in which reference TRBV15 and TRBJ2-1 provide the parts outside the CDR3, is DAMVIQNPRYQVTQFGKPVTLSCSQTLNHNVMYWYQQKSSQAPKLLFHYYDKDFNNEADTPDNFQSRRPNTSFCFLDIRSPGLGDTAMYLCATSSGFSYNEQFFGPGTRLTVL.

This clone was detected once. The V and J genes are TRBV29-1 and TRBJ2-3; TRBD2 might be the D (6 bases). V was cut by 3 bases and J by 9 bases, with 16 bases left in between. The CDR3 has 13 amino acids. The germline V gene has CDR1 SQVTM and CDR2 ANQGSEA. The chain's CDR3 is CSVDTSPRGTQYF. The CDR3 DNA follows: TGCAGCGTTGACACTAGCCCTCGGGGCACGCAGTATTTT.

V and J are TRBV9 and TRBJ1-3; D may be TRBD1 (6 bases). The germline CDR1 and CDR2 sequences are SGDLS and YYNGEE. V was shortened by 0 bases and J by 4 bases, with 11 bases between the two germline ends. The CDR3 sequence is 15 residues long. DNA of the CDR3: TGTGCCAGCAGCGTAGGCTCAGGGGTGGGAAACACCATATATTTT. It translates to CASSVGSGVGNTIYF.

The genes are TRBV12-5 and TRBJ1-1; no clear D. The V gene's germline CDR1 is LGHNT and CDR2 FRNRAP. There are 13 residues in the CDR3. The V end lost 1 base, the J end lost 6 bases, and 9 bases lay between the germline ends. The CDR3: CASGLDHSSEAFF. The CDR3 DNA reads as TGTGCTAGTGGTTTGGACCACAGTTCTGAAGCTTTCTTT.

The chain employs TRBV23-1 and TRBJ1-6, with a tentative D call TRBD1 (5 bases). TRBV23-1 is flagged as an ORF with uncertain function. The ends were cut back, 4 bases at V and 7 bases at J, with 17 bases in the middle. This CDR3 contains 16 residues. This CDR3 is CASSLPGGMRNSPLHF. The DNA for the CDR3 is TGCGCCAGCAGTCTCCCGGGGGGGATGCGGAATTCACCCCTCCACTTT.

The V gene is TRBV7-9, the J gene TRBJ2-4, with unresolved D. This CDR3 region has 16 residues. The germline CDR1 and CDR2 sequences are SEHNR and FQNEAQ (reference sequence). Trimming removed 4 bases at V and 0 bases at J, with 13 bases between. In DNA, the CDR3 is TGTGCCAGCAGCTCTTCAACTTCCCTAGCCAAAAACATTCAGTACTTC. It translates to CASSSSTSLAKNIQYF.

The V call is TRBV20-1, the J call TRBJ1-5; D uncertain. Germline V CDR1 and CDR2: DFQATT, SNEGSKA (reference sequence). The length of the CDR3 is 11 residues. V was cut by 5 bases and J by 13 bases, with 15 bases left in between. In DNA form, the CDR3 reads TGCAGTGCTGGAATGCACGGGGTACAGCATTTT. Residues: CSAGMHGVQHF.

V gene TRBV9 combines with J gene TRBJ2-3; 9 nucleotides match TRBD2. The length of the CDR3 is 16 residues. Germline trimming cut 0 bases from V and 6 bases from J; bases unmatched to any gene: 8. Germline CDR1 is SGDLS and CDR2 is YYNGEE. The CDR3 sequence is CASSVETGLAMDTQYF. The DNA of the CDR3 is TGTGCCAGCAGCGTAGAGACGGGACTAGCCATGGATACGCAGTATTTT.

The chain is built from TRBV6-2 or TRBV6-3 and TRBJ2-7, with D possibly being TRBD2 (5 bases). The germline gives CDR1 MNHEY, CDR2 SVGEGT. Trimming took off 2 bases at V and 7 bases at J, with 12 bases between the two ends. The CDR3 totals 13 residues. The CDR3 loop reads CASSYTSRLEQYF. Written as DNA, the CDR3 is TGTGCCAGCAGTTACACCTCCCGACTAGAGCAGTACTTC.

Turning to this clone: Other DNA sequences in this specimen translate into the identical CDR3. The V call is TRBV11-2, the J call TRBJ1-1; D is uncertain. The CDR3 runs 13 residues. The germline CDR1 and CDR2 sequences are SGHAT and FQNNGV. V was trimmed by 0 bases and J by 3 bases, leaving 5 bases between them. The CDR3 DNA reads as TGTGCCAGCAGCTTAGATAGAGACACTGAAGCTTTCTTT. Amino acids: CASSLDRDTEAFF.

The V call is TRBV6-5, the J call TRBJ1-2; 9 bases are a match to TRBD1. With V trimmed by 5 bases and J by 6 bases, 7 bases remained unmatched. Germline CDR1 is MNHEY and CDR2 is SVGAGI. The CDR3 runs 14 residues. The CDR3 DNA sequence: TGTGCCAGCAGTAAACAGGGGGCTTTTCATGGCTACACCTTC. This gives the protein CASSKQGAFHGYTF.

This chain links TRBV19 with TRBJ1-1; 9 nucleotides match TRBD1. The germline CDR1 and CDR2 sequences are LNHDA and SQIVND (reference sequence). This CDR3 region has 16 residues. V was clipped by 3 bases and J by 1 base; unmatched bases: 6. The CDR3 nucleotides are TGTGCCAGTAGTATCGGGACAGGGTGGAGGAACACTGAAGCTTTCTTT. Its protein is CASSIGTGWRNTEAFF.

This chain links TRBV3-1 (or the pseudogene TRBV3-2) with TRBJ2-7, with D tentatively TRBD2 (6 bases). Germline lookup yields CDR1 LGHDT and CDR2 YNNKEL (reference sequence). This CDR3 has 14 residues. V lost 1 base to trimming and J lost 5 bases, with 12 bases between them. The CDR3 DNA reads as TGTGCCAGCAGCCAAGCCGGCCTAGCGAACGAGCAGTACTTC. Protein: CASSQAGLANEQYF.

This chain joins TRBV6-2 or TRBV6-3 and TRBJ2-7; 7 bases line up with TRBD1. The CDR3 runs 15 residues. The ends lost 5 bases at V and 3 bases at J; junction bases unmatched: 10. The germline V gene encodes CDR1 MNHEY and CDR2 SVGEGT. CDR3 sequence reads: CASSQRQTGLYEQYF. The CDR3 DNA is TGTGCCAGCAGTCAAAGACAGACAGGGCTCTACGAGCAGTACTTC.

This clone was picked up a small number of times. V gene TRBV28 combines with J gene TRBJ1-5; 9 nucleotides align to TRBD1. This CDR3 comprises 15 residues. The V gene end was trimmed by 5 bases and the J gene end by 5 bases; junction bases not matched to a gene: 7. Germline CDR1 reads MDHEN; CDR2 reads SYDVKM. CDR3 loop: CASSSTGTGYQPQHF. The CDR3, as DNA: TGTGCCAGCAGTAGTACCGGGACAGGGTATCAGCCCCAGCATTTT. The complete variable domain, with remaining parts taken from reference TRBV28 and TRBJ1-5, reads DVKVTQSSRYLVKRTGEKVFLECVQDMDHENMFWYRQDPGLGLRLIYFSYDVKMKEKGDIPEGYSVSREKKERFSLILESASTNQTSMYLCASSSTGTGYQPQHFGDGTRLSIL.

In its sample, this clone was seen a few times. The chain recombines TRBV6-5 with TRBJ1-2; 9 bases map to TRBD1. CDR1 MNHEY and CDR2 SVGAGI come from the germline V gene. V gave up 9 bases and J gave up 1 base; unmatched junction bases: 9. The CDR3 has 15 residues. CDR3 sequence (DNA): TGTGCCAGTGGGCACCGGGACAGGGATAACTATGGCTACACCTTC. Translating it yields CASGHRDRDNYGYTF.

The chain recombines TRBV19 with TRBJ1-1; D remains ambiguous. This CDR3 spans 12 amino acids. V was pared by 6 bases and J by 2 bases, with 7 bases between. CDR1 and CDR2 from the germline V gene are LNHDA and SQIVND (reference sequence). The CDR3 DNA is TGTGCCAGTAGCAACAGAAACACTGAAGCTTTCTTT. Protein sequence: CASSNRNTEAFF.